The entry that follows covers one T cell receptor (beta chain) sequence. Repertoires were generated with immunoSEQ multiplex PCR, while TCRdb's copy carries only in-frame clones and drops some. The repertoire includes about 310,000 clones, about 87% of them detected once, and about 8.9% sits in the top ten. The data belong to a study of blood T cell repertoires in COVID-19. The ends were cut back, 2 bases at V and 5 bases at J, with 10 bases in the middle. CDR1 is MNHEY and CDR2 is SVGEGT in the germline V gene. CDR3 length: 14 amino acids. Specimen: PBMCs or T cells enriched from blood (not recorded which). V is TRBV6-2 or TRBV6-3 and J is TRBJ1-5; TRBD1 is a possible D gene (6 bases). The sequence was obtained from a young woman who had recovered from COVID-19. The CDR3 DNA sequence: TGTGCCAGCAGTTACGTGGCAGGGGATCAGCCCCAGCATTTT. This encodes CASSYVAGDQPQHF.